This T cell receptor beta chain was observed in a study of PD-1 blockade in classical Hodgkin lymphoma. A note on this clone: Its antigen is unknown. Distinct nucleotide sequences in the sample also encode this CDR3.

This CDR3 spans 13 amino acids. The germline CDR1 and CDR2 sequences are SEHNR and FQNEAQ (reference sequence). The ends were cut back, 1 base at V and 5 bases at J, with 8 bases in the middle. Points from the study as a whole: TCR diversity at baseline was reported to be reduced in newly diagnosed patients relative to healthy donors.

Clones were read by immunoSEQ multiplex PCR, and TCRdb kept only the in-frame ones, dropping some. The data hold some 32,000 clones, with roughly four fifths observed a single time. Every patient experienced relapse after autologous stem cell transplantation, and brentuximab vedotin exposure varied. The chain joins TRBV7-9 to TRBJ1-2; D gene uncertain. The sample was peripheral blood mononuclear cells (PBMCs), taken at baseline. The TCR was taken from a human donor with classical Hodgkin lymphoma. In DNA form, the CDR3 reads TGTGCCAGCAGCTTAGGGGGAGATTATGGCTACACCTTC. Protein: CASSLGGDYGYTF.